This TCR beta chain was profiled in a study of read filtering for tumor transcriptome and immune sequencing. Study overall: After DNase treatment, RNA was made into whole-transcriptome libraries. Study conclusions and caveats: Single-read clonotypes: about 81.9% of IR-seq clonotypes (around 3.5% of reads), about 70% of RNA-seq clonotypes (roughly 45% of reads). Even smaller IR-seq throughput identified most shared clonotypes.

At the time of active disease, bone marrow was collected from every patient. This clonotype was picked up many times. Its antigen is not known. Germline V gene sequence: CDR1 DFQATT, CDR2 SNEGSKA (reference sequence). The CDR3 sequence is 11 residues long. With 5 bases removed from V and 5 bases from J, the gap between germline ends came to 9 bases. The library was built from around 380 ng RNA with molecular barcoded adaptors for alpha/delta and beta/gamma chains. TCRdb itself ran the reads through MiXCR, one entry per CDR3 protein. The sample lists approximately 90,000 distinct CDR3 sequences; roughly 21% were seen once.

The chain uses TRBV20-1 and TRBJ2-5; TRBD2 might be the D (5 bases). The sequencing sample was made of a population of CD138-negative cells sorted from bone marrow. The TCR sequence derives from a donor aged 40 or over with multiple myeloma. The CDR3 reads CSAGGRETQYF. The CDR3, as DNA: TGCAGTGCTGGAGGTCGGGAGACCCAGTACTTC.